This paragraph reports one T cell receptor beta chain. This sample was taken from a study of T cell responses to AZD1222 COVID-19 vaccine. V lost 4 bases and J lost 7, with 9 bases in between. Germline lookup yields CDR1 SGDLS and CDR2 YYNGEE. The CDR3 has 13 amino acids. This table comes from immunoSEQ multiplex PCR, and its TCRdb copy is limited to in-frame clones, with some not included. The sample has tens of thousands of clones; approximately 90% are singletons. The sequencing here drew on peripheral blood, taken 28 days after the second dose of the MenACWY control vaccine. The clonotype originates from an adult who received the MenACWY meningococcal vaccine as a control. The chain links TRBV9 to TRBJ1-6, with D unresolved. The CDR3 DNA reads TGTGCCAGCAGCCCGTTTGGGAATTCACCCCTCCACTTT. Translation: CASSPFGNSPLHF. Looking up the rest from reference TRBV9 and TRBJ1-6 gives the full variable domain: DSGVTQTPKHLITATGQRVTLRCSPRSGDLSVYWYQQSLDQGLQFLIQYYNGEERAKGNILERFSAQQFPDLHSELNLSSLELGDSALYFCASSPFGNSPLHFGNGTRLTVT.